This section outlines one T cell receptor (beta chain) sequence together with its context. This sample is drawn from a study of cytomegalovirus exposure and HLA in healthy donors. Measured with immunoSEQ multiplex PCR; TCRdb has only the in-frame clones, and not every one. The sample records 170,000 or so clones, about 85% being singletons. Trimming cost V 3 bases and J 0 bases, with 11 bases left between them. The germline V gene encodes CDR1 SQVTM and CDR2 ANQGSEA. The CDR3 extends over 14 amino acids. The chain has TRBV29-1 and TRBJ1-1; D is unclear. The source is a man in his late teens or twenties in good health and CMV-seropositive. What was sequenced was PBMCs. As DNA, the CDR3 is TGCAGCGTTGATTCGGCGGGTGTGAACACTGAAGCTTTCTTT. It is translated as CSVDSAGVNTEAFF. The variable domain in full, completed from reference TRBV29-1 and TRBJ1-1, reads SAVISQKPSRDICQRGTSLTIQCQVDSQVTMMFWYRQQPGQSLTLIATANQGSEATYESGFVIDKFPISRPNLTFSTLTVSNMSPEDSSIYLCSVDSAGVNTEAFFGQGTRLTVV.